These T cell receptor beta chains were read from a single sample in a study of regulatory T cells. Profiling relied on immunoSEQ multiplex PCR, and the TCRdb table lists in-frame clones only, not all of them. The sample shows tens of thousands of clones, approximately 90% of them seen only once. The source material was conventional CD4+ T cells sorted from blood. The receptors stem from a young adult with CD3G deficiency. Both conserved end residues are part of each CDR3. The D gene is left open where the match is weak. For some rows the clone size is stated as once, few or many, or as a class when expanded; others skip it.

V gene,CDR3 length,D gene,J gene,clone size,CDR3 DNA,CDR3 protein
TRBV19,14,NA,TRBJ1-2,medium-sized,TGTGCCAGTAGTCCCCCCGTGGGGAGCCATGGCTACACCTTC,CASSPPVGSHGYTF
TRBV5-1,14,TRBD1,TRBJ1-2,NA,TGCGCCAGCAGCGGACCAGGGGGGATTTATGGCTACACCTTC,CASSGPGGIYGYTF
TRBV21-1,17,NA,TRBJ1-1,NA,TGTGCCAGCAGCCGAATAGGGACAGGGGGCGCGAACACTGAAGCTTTCTTT,CASSRIGTGGANTEAFF
TRBV6-5,13,NA,TRBJ2-7,NA,TGTGCCAGCAGTTACTCCCTAGGGTACGAGCAGTACTTC,CASSYSLGYEQYF
TRBV18,12,NA,TRBJ2-7,NA,TGTGCCAGCTCCCCAAACCCGCACGAGCAGTACTTC,CASSPNPHEQYF
TRBV19,16,NA,TRBJ1-2,NA,TGTGCCAGTAGTCTGACGGGCGCTATGGTTGGCTATGGCTACACCTTC,CASSLTGAMVGYGYTF
TRBV6-5,13,NA,TRBJ1-1,NA,TGTGCCAGCAGTTTATCGGGGAACACTGAAGCTTTCTTT,CASSLSGNTEAFF
TRBV7-8,15,NA,TRBJ2-7,once,TGTGCCAGCAGCTTAGCGACTGGGCCTTCCTACGAGCAGTACTTC,CASSLATGPSYEQYF
TRBV7-8,15,TRBD1,TRBJ2-3,NA,TGTGCCAGCAGCTTATACAGGGGTGACACAGATACGCAGTATTTT,CASSLYRGDTDTQYF
TRBV6-1,13,NA,TRBJ2-6,NA,TGTGCCAGCACAGGGTCAGGGGCCAACGTCCTGACTTTC,CASTGSGANVLTF
TRBV5-1,14,NA,TRBJ2-5,NA,TGCGCCAGCAGCTTGAGTTCAACCCAAGAGACCCAGTACTTC,CASSLSSTQETQYF
TRBV10-2,11,NA,TRBJ2-5,NA,TGCGCCAGCAGTGTAGGGGAGACCCAGTACTTC,CASSVGETQYF
TRBV10-3,13,NA,TRBJ1-2,NA,TGTGCCATCAGTGCGGGAGGAGGCTATGGCTACACCTTC,CAISAGGGYGYTF
TRBV6-6,12,NA,TRBJ2-1,NA,TGTGCCAGCAGCACTAGGGAAAATGAGCAGTTCTTC,CASSTRENEQFF
TRBV28,13,NA,TRBJ2-7,NA,TGTGCCAGCAGTCAGGGAACGGGCTACGAGCAGTACTTC,CASSQGTGYEQYF
TRBV7-8,15,TRBD2,TRBJ2-1,NA,TGTGCCAGCAGCTTGAGTACTAGCGGGAGGGTTGAGCAGTTCTTC,CASSLSTSGRVEQFF
TRBV3-2,9,NA,TRBJ1-6,few,TGTGCCAGCAGTCCGCCCCTCCACTTT,CASSPPLHF
TRBV5-1,15,TRBD1,TRBJ1-1,NA,TGCGCCAGCAGCTTGGTTCCGGGACAGGGCGCCGAAGCTTTCTTT,CASSLVPGQGAEAFF
TRBV28,16,NA,TRBJ2-2,NA,TGTGCCAGCAGTTTACATCCAAAGACTGCTACCGGGGAGCTGTTTTTT,CASSLHPKTATGELFF
TRBV18,16,NA,TRBJ2-3,NA,TGTGCCAGCTCACCGGCGCGGGGGCGCCCAACAGATACGCAGTATTTT,CASSPARGRPTDTQYF
TRBV14,15,TRBD1,TRBJ2-7,NA,TGTGCCAGCAGCCAAGGGACAGGCACCCTTTACGAGCAGTACTTC,CASSQGTGTLYEQYF
TRBV6-5,14,NA,TRBJ1-2,NA,TGTGCCAGCAGTTTGTTGGGAAGGGTGTCAGGCTACACCTTC,CASSLLGRVSGYTF
TRBV11-2,15,NA,TRBJ2-2,NA,TGTGCCAGCAGCTTAAAGGGGACGGACACCGGGGAGCTGTTTTTT,CASSLKGTDTGELFF
TRBV6-1,14,NA,TRBJ2-2,NA,TGTGCCAGCAGTGAAGCCCCCAGGGACGGGGAGCTGTTTTTT,CASSEAPRDGELFF
TRBV28,13,NA,TRBJ2-7,NA,TGTGCCAGCAGTTTTTTCGGTAAGGACGAGCAGTACTTC,CASSFFGKDEQYF
TRBV6-1,15,TRBD1,TRBJ2-3,NA,TGTGCCAGCGGGATTGGACAGGGGAGCACAGATACGCAGTATTTT,CASGIGQGSTDTQYF
TRBV10-3,12,TRBD2,TRBJ2-5,NA,TGTGCCACCAGCTCCAGGGCGGGAGAGCAGTACTTC,CATSSRAGEQYF
TRBV7-2,17,TRBD1,TRBJ2-1,NA,TGTGCCAGCAGCTTATTTTTTGGACAGGGTCCATCTAGTGAGCAGTTCTTC,CASSLFFGQGPSSEQFF
TRBV6-1,15,TRBD2,TRBJ2-7,NA,TGTGCCAGCAGCCCATCTAGCGGCGTTTTCTACGAGCAGTACTTC,CASSPSSGVFYEQYF
TRBV28,13,NA,TRBJ1-5,NA,TGTGCCAGCACCGCATCTAAAAATCAGCCCCAGCATTTT,CASTASKNQPQHF
TRBV19,13,NA,TRBJ1-1,once,TGTGCCAGTAGTATTAGGGAGAACACTGAAGCTTTCTTT,CASSIRENTEAFF
TRBV6-6,14,NA,TRBJ2-7,NA,TGTGCCAGCAGCCTTACCGGGACCTCCTACGAGCAGTACTTC,CASSLTGTSYEQYF
TRBV28,15,NA,TRBJ1-2,NA,TGTGCCAGCAGGCCTCTATTCAGCGGCGACTATGGCTACACCTTC,CASRPLFSGDYGYTF
TRBV6-1,12,NA,TRBJ1-4,once,TGTGCCAGCAGCCCCCCGGGGGAAAAACTGTTTTTT,CASSPPGEKLFF
TRBV6-5,13,NA,TRBJ1-1,NA,TGTGCCAGCGGTAGGAGCGTGAACACTGAAGCTTTCTTT,CASGRSVNTEAFF
TRBV5-1,14,TRBD2,TRBJ2-7,NA,TGCGCCAGCAGCTTATCCGGGGGGTCCTACGAGCAGTACTTC,CASSLSGGSYEQYF
TRBV7-2,15,NA,TRBJ2-3,NA,TGTGCCAGCAGCTTAGGGGCTATGGGCACAGATACGCAGTATTTT,CASSLGAMGTDTQYF
TRBV28,15,TRBD1,TRBJ2-7,once,TGTGCCAGCAGCCCCGGGACAGGGTATCGGTACGAGCAGTACTTC,CASSPGTGYRYEQYF
TRBV7-9,14,TRBD2,TRBJ2-3,NA,TGTGCCAGCAGCTTGCGGGGGGGCCGGGATACGCAGTATTTT,CASSLRGGRDTQYF
TRBV7-9,11,NA,TRBJ2-1,NA,TGTGCCAGCAGCCGCACGGCTGAGCAGTTCTTC,CASSRTAEQFF
TRBV7-9,13,NA,TRBJ1-3,NA,TGTGCCAGCCAGGGAGGAGCTGGAAACACCATATATTTT,CASQGGAGNTIYF
TRBV10-3,11,NA,TRBJ2-7,NA,TGTGCCCATGGGACTGCCTACGAGCAGTACTTC,CAHGTAYEQYF
TRBV11-2,13,NA,TRBJ1-1,once,TGTGCCAGCAGCGTCGACAGGAACACTGAAGCTTTCTTT,CASSVDRNTEAFF
TRBV7-9,11,NA,TRBJ2-7,NA,TGTGCCAGCAGCCAAGCGGGTGAGCAGTACTTC,CASSQAGEQYF